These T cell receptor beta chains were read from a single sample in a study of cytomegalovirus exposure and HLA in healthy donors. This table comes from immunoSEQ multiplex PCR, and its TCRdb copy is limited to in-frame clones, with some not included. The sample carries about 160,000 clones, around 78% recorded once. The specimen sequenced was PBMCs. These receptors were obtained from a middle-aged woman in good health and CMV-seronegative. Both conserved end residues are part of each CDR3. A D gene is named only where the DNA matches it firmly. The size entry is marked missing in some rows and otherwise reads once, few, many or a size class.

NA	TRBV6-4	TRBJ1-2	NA	TGTGCCAGCACTAAAGGAGGACTTAACGGCGACTATGGCTACACCTTC	CASTKGGLNGDYGYTF
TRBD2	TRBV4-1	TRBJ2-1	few	TGCGCCAGCAGCCAAGATCCCGCGGGGGGGCCCTACAATGAGCAGTTCTTC	CASSQDPAGGPYNEQFF
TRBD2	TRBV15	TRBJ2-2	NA	TGTGCCACCAGCAGGACCCCGGGACTAGCGGACACCGGGGAGCTGTTTTTT	CATSRTPGLADTGELFF
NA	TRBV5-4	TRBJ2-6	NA	TGTGCCAGCAGCTCGGACAGCCGCTCTGGGGCCAACGTCCTGACTTTC	CASSSDSRSGANVLTF
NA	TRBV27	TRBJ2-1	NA	TGTGCCAGCAACTTCGGGGGAAGTTCCTACAATGAGCAGTTCTTC	CASNFGGSSYNEQFF
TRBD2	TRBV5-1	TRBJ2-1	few	TGCGCCAGCAGCTTGGCAATTGGGACTAGCTACAATGAGCAGTTCTTC	CASSLAIGTSYNEQFF
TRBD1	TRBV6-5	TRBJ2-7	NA	TGTGCCAGCAGTTACTCAGGGTGGGACAGCCTCTACGAGCAGTACTTC	CASSYSGWDSLYEQYF
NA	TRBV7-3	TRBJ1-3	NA	TGTGCCAGCAGCTTAGGGGCGGTTGGAAACACCATATATTTT	CASSLGAVGNTIYF
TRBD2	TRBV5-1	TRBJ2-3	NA	TGCGCCAGCAGCTTGGAGCGGGGGACCGGCACAGATACGCAGTATTTT	CASSLERGTGTDTQYF
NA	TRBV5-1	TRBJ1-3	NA	TGCGCCAGCAGCGAGGTCTCCTCTGGAAACACCATATATTTT	CASSEVSSGNTIYF
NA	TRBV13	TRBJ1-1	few	TGTGCCAGCAGCTCTATTCCAATTCGTGCTTTCTTT	CASSSIPIRAFF
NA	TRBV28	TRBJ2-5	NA	TGTGCCAGCAGTTTGGCGGGTGCCGGGGAGACCCAGTACTTC	CASSLAGAGETQYF
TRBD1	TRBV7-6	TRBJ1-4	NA	TGTGCCAGCAGCTTAGACGGACAGGAAGGGGAAAAACTGTTTTTT	CASSLDGQEGEKLFF
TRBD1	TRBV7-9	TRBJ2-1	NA	TGTTCCAGCAGCCGGGACAGTATCGGGTCGTTTCAGCAGTTCTTC	CSSSRDSIGSFQQFF
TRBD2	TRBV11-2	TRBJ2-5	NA	TGTGCCAGCAGCGCTGGACTAGCGGAAGAGACCCAGTACTTC	CASSAGLAEETQYF
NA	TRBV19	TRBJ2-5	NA	TGTGCCAGTAGAGAGGAGTTTCAAGAGACCCAGTACTTC	CASREEFQETQYF
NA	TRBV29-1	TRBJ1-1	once	TGCAGCGTTGCTAGGGGTACGAACACTGAAGCTTTCTTT	CSVARGTNTEAFF
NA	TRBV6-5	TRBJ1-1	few	TGTGCCAGCAGTTACTCCGGACAGCACTACACTGAAGCTTTCTTT	CASSYSGQHYTEAFF
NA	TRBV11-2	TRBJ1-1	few	TGTGCCAGCAGCTTAGGGAGTAACGCTGAAGCTTTCTTT	CASSLGSNAEAFF
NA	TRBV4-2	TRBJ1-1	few	TGTGCCAGCAGCCAAGATCCTCATCAATGGACAGACGCGCACTTT	CASSQDPHQWTDAHF
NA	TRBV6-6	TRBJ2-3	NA	TGTGCCAGCAGTAATACAGGGATCGATACGCAGTATTTT	CASSNTGIDTQYF
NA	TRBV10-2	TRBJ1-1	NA	TGCGCCAGCAGCCCCCAGGGGACGCTGAACACTGAAGCTTTCTTT	CASSPQGTLNTEAFF
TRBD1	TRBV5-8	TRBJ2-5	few	TGTGCCAGCAGCGGGGGACAGCCCCGGGGAGAGACCCAGTACTTC	CASSGGQPRGETQYF
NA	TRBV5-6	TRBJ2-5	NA	TGTGCCAGCAGCTTGGCCGAAACGGGAGCCTCGGAGACCCAGTACTTC	CASSLAETGASETQYF
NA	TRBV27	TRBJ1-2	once	TGTGCCAGCAGTCCAAATCAGAACAGGGTGAACGGCTACACCTTC	CASSPNQNRVNGYTF
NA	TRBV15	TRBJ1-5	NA	TGTGCCACCAGCAGAGATTACGGTCCGGAGCAGCCCCAGCATTTT	CATSRDYGPEQPQHF
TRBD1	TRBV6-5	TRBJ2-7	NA	TGTGCCAGCAGCTTGGGACAGGGCTCCACCTACGAGCAGTACTTC	CASSLGQGSTYEQYF